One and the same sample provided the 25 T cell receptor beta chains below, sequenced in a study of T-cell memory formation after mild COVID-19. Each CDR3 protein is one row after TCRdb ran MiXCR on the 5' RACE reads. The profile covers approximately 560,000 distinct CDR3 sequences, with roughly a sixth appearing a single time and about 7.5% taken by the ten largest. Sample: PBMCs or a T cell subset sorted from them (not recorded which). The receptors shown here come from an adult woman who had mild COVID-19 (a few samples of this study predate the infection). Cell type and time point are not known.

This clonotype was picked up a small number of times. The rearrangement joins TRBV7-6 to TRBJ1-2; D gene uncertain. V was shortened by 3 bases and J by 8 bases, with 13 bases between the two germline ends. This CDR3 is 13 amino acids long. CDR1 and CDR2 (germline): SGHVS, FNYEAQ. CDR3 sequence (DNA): TGTGCCAGCAGCTTCCGGGGAGGAGAAGGCTACACCTTC. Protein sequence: CASSFRGGEGYTF.

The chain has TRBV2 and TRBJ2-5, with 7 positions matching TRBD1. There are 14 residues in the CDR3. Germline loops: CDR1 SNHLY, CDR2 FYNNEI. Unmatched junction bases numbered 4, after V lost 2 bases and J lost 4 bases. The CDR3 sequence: CASSELRGPETQYF. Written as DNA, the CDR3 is TGTGCCAGCAGTGAACTGAGGGGGCCAGAGACCCAGTACTTC.

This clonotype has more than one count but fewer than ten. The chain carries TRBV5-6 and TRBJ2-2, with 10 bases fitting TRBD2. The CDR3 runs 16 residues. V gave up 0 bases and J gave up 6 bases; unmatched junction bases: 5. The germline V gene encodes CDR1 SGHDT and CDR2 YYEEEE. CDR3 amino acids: CASSLEWLAGAGELFF. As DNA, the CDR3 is TGTGCCAGCAGCTTGGAGTGGCTAGCGGGGGCCGGGGAGCTGTTTTTT. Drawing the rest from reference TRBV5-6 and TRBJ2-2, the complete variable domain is DAGVTQSPTHLIKTRGQQVTLRCSPKSGHDTVSWYQQALGQGPQFIFQYYEEEERQRGNFPDRFSGHQFPNYSSELNVNALLLGDSALYLCASSLEWLAGAGELFFGEGSRLTVL.

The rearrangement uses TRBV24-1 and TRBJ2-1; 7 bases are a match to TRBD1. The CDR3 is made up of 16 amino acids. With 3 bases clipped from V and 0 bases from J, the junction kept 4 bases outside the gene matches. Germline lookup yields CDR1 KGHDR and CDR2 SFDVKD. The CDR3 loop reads CATSDASGGSYNEQFF. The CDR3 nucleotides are TGTGCCACCAGTGATGCCTCAGGGGGCTCCTACAATGAGCAGTTCTTC.

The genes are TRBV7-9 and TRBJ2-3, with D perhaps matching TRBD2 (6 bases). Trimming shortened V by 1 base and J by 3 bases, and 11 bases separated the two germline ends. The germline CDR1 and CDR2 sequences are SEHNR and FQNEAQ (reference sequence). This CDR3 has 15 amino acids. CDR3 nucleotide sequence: TGTGCCAGCAGCTTAGACCGGGCGGGGACAGATACGCAGTATTTT. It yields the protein CASSLDRAGTDTQYF.

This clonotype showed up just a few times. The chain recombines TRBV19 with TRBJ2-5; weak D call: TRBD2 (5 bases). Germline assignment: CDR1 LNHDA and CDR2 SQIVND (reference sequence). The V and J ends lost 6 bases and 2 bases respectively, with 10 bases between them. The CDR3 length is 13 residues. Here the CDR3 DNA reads TGTGCCAGTAGATTCCGGGGACAAGAGACCCAGTACTTC. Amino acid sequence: CASRFRGQETQYF.

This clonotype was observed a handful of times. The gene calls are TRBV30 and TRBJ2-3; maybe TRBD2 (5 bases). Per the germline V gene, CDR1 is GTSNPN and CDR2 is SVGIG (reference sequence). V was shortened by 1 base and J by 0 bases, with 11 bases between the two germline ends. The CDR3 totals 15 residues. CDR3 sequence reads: CAWSEGPGSTDTQYF. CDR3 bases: TGTGCCTGGAGTGAAGGGCCGGGAAGCACAGATACGCAGTATTTT.

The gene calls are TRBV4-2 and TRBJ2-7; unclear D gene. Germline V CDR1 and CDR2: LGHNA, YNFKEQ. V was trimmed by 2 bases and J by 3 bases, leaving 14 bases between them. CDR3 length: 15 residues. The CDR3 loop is CASSQLPGPLYEQYF. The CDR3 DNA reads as TGTGCCAGCAGCCAACTCCCGGGCCCCCTCTACGAGCAGTACTTC.

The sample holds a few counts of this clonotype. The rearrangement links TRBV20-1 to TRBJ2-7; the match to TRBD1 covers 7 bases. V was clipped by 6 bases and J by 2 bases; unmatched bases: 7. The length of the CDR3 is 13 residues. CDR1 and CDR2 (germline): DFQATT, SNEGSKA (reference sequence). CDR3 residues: CSALDRATYEQYF. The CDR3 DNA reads TGCAGTGCCTTAGACAGGGCGACCTACGAGCAGTACTTC.

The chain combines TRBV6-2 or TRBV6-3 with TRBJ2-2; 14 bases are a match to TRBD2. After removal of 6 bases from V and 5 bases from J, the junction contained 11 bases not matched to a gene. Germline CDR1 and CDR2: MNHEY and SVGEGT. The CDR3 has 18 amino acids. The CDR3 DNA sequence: TGTGCCAGCAGACCCGGGACTAGCGGGAGTGGCTTAACCGGGGAGCTGTTTTTT. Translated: CASRPGTSGSGLTGELFF.

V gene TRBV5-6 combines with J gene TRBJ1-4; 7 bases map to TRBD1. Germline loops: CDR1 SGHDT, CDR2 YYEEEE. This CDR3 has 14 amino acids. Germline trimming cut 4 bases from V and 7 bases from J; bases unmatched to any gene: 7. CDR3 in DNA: TGTGCCAGCAGCCCGACAGGGTTGAGTGAAAAACTGTTTTTT. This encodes CASSPTGLSEKLFF.

CDR3 sequence reads: CASRGQLEAKPSTDTQYF. The CDR3 DNA is TGTGCCAGCAGAGGACAGTTGGAGGCGAAACCTAGCACAGATACGCAGTATTTT. This chain links TRBV7-9 with TRBJ2-3; tentatively, D is TRBD1 (6 bases). The V end was cut by 6 bases, the J end by 0 bases, with 22 bases between. The CDR3 has 18 amino acids. Germline CDR1 SEHNR, CDR2 FQNEAQ (reference sequence). Based on the CDR3 plus reference TRBV7-9 and TRBJ2-3, the full variable domain is DTGVSQNPRHKITKRGQNVTFRCDPISEHNRLYWYRQTLGQGPEFLTYFQNEAQLEKSRLLSDRFSAERPKGSFSTLEIQRTEQGDSAMYLCASRGQLEAKPSTDTQYFGPGTRLTVL.

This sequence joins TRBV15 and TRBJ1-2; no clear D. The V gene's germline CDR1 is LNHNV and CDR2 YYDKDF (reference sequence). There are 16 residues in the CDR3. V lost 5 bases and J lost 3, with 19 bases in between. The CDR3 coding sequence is TGTGCCACCAGCGGTTGGACGGAGGGTGAATACTATGGCTACACCTTC. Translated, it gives CATSGWTEGEYYGYTF. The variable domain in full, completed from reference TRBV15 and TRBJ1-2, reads DAMVIQNPRYQVTQFGKPVTLSCSQTLNHNVMYWYQQKSSQAPKLLFHYYDKDFNNEADTPDNFQSRRPNTSFCFLDIRSPGLGDTAMYLCATSGWTEGEYYGYTFGSGTRLTVV.

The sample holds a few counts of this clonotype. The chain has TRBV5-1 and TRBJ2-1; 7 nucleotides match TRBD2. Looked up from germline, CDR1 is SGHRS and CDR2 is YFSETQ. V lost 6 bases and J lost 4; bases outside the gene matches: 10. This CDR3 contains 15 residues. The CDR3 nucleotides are TGCGCCAGCACCGGGATAGCGGGCGCTTACAATGAGCAGTTCTTC. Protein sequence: CASTGIAGAYNEQFF. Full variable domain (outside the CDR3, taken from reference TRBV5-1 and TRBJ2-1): KAGVTQTPRYLIKTRGQQVTLSCSPISGHRSVSWYQQTPGQGLQFLFEYFSETQRNKGNFPGRFSGRQFSNSRSEMNVSTLELGDSALYLCASTGIAGAYNEQFFGPGTRLTVL.

This chain's CDR3 is CASSYPVGEGADTQYF. CDR3 nucleotides: TGTGCCAGCAGCTACCCAGTTGGGGAGGGAGCAGATACGCAGTATTTT. The V and J genes are TRBV6-2 or TRBV6-3 and TRBJ2-3; 7 bases align to TRBD2. CDR3 size: 16 residues. V dropped 6 bases and J dropped 4; count of bases not matched to a gene: 13. Germline CDR1 MNHEY, CDR2 SVGEGT.

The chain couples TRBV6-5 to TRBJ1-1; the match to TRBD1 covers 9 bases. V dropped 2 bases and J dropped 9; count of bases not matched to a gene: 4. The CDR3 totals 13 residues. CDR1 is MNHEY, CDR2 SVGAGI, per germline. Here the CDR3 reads CASSYPGTGKAFF. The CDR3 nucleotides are TGTGCCAGCAGTTACCCCGGGACAGGGAAAGCTTTCTTT.

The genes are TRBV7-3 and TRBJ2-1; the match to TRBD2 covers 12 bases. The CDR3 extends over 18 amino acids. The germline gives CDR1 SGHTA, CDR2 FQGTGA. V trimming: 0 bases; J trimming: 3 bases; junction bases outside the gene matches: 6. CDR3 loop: CASSLTSLAGGVYNEQFF. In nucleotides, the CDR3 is TGTGCCAGCAGCTTAACGTCCCTAGCGGGAGGGGTCTACAATGAGCAGTTCTTC.

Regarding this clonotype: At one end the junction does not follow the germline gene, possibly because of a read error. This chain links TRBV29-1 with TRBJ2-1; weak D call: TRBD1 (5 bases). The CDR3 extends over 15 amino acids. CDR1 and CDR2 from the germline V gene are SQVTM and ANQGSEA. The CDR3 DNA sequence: TGCAGCGTTGCCCCGAGACAGAGCTCCTACAATGATCAGTTCTTC. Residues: CSVAPRQSSYNDQFF.

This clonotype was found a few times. CDR3 sequence (DNA): TGTGCCAGCAGCTTAGTCCCAGTCGGGTCCGGGGAGCTGTTTTTT. It codes for CASSLVPVGSGELFF. The V call is TRBV7-3, the J call TRBJ2-2, with unresolved D. CDR3 length: 15 residues. Germline V gene data show CDR1 as SGHTA and CDR2 as FQGTGA. V gave up 2 bases and J gave up 6 bases, with 13 bases separating them.

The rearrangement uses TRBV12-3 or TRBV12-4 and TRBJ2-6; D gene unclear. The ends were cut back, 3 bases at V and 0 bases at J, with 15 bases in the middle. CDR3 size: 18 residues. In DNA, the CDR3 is TGTGCCAGCAGTTTCATATCGGGCTACCCCTCTGGGGCCAACGTCCTGACTTTC. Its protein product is CASSFISGYPSGANVLTF.

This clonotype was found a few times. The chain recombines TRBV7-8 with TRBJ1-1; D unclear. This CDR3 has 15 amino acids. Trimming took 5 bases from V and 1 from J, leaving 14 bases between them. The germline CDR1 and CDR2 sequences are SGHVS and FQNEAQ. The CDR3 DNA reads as TGTGCCAGCAGCACCCTCCCCTTTACGAACACTGAAGCTTTCTTT. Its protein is CASSTLPFTNTEAFF. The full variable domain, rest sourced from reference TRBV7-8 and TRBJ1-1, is GAGVSQSPRYKVAKRGQDVALRCDPISGHVSLFWYQQALGQGPEFLTYFQNEAQLDKSGLPSDRFFAERPEGSVSTLKIQRTQQEDSAVYLCASSTLPFTNTEAFFGQGTRLTVV.

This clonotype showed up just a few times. CDR3 loop: CASSLSTAANYGYTF. CDR3 nucleotides: TGCGCCAGCAGCCTATCGACAGCCGCTAACTATGGCTACACCTTC. The chain uses TRBV5-1 and TRBJ1-2; tentatively, D is TRBD1 (5 bases). Between the trimmed V and J ends, which lost 4 bases and 0 bases, there was a span of 13 bases. CDR3 length: 15 residues. Germline V gene data show CDR1 as SGHRS and CDR2 as YFSETQ.

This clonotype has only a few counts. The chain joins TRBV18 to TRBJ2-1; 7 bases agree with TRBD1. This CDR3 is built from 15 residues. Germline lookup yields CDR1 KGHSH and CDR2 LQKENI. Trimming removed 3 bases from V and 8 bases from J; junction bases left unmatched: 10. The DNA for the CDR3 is TGTGCCAGCTCACCCTCGGGACAGTCGCCCCATGAGCAGTTCTTC. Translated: CASSPSGQSPHEQFF.

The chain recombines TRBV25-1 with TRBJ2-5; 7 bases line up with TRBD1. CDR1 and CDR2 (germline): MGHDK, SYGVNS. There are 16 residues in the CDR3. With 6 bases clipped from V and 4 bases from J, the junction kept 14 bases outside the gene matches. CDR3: CASSPRIRGYLETQYF. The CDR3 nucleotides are TGTGCCAGCAGCCCCAGAATCAGGGGGTATTTAGAGACCCAGTACTTC.

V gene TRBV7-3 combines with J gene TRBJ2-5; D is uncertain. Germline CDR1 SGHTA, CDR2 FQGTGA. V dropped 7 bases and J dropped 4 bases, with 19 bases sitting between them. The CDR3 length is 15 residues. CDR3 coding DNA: TGTGCCAGCACCCCTGACGGGCTGCTACCAGAGACCCAGTACTTC. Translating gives CASTPDGLLPETQYF.